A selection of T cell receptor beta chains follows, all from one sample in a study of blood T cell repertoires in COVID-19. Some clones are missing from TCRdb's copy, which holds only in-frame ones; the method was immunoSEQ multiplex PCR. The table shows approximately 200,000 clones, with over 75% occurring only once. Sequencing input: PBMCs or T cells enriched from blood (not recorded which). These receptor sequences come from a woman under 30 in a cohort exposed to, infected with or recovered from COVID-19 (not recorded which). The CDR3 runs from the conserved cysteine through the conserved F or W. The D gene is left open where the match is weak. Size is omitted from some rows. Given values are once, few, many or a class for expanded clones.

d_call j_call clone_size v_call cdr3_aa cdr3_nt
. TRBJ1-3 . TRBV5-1 CASSQTVSGNTIYF TGCGCCAGCAGCCAGACAGTCTCTGGAAACACCATATATTTT
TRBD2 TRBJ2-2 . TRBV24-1 CATSDPSGNTGELFF TGTGCCACCAGTGACCCTAGCGGGAACACCGGGGAGCTGTTTTTT
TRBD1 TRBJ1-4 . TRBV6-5 CASSFIQGGDEKLFF TGTGCCAGCAGTTTTATTCAGGGGGGTGACGAAAAACTGTTTTTT
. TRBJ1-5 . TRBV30 CAWSLNRGNQPQHF TGTGCCTGGAGTCTCAACAGGGGCAATCAGCCCCAGCATTTT
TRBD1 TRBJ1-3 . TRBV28 CASSSQGYGNTIYF TGTGCCAGCAGTTCACAGGGGTACGGAAACACCATATATTTT
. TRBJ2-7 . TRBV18 CASSPPTVYEQYF TGTGCCAGCTCACCACCGACAGTTTACGAGCAGTACTTC
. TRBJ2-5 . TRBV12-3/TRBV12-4 CASSLGQVGTQYF TGTGCCAGCAGTTTGGGGCAGGTAGGGACCCAGTACTTC
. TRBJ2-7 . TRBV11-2 CASSSLDSYEQYF TGTGCCAGCAGCTCACTAGATTCCTACGAGCAGTACTTC
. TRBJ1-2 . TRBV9 CASSAGWSTYGYTF TGTGCCAGCAGCGCAGGGTGGAGCACTTATGGCTACACCTTC
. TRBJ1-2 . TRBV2 CASSELGRGGNYGYTF TGTGCCAGCAGTGAACTGGGGAGAGGAGGGAACTATGGCTACACCTTC
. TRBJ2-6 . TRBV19 CASSMDARGGANVLTF TGTGCCAGTAGTATGGACGCACGGGGTGGGGCCAACGTCCTGACTTTC
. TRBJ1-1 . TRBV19 CASSIGFNTEAFF TGTGCCAGTAGTATCGGGTTCAACACTGAAGCTTTCTTT
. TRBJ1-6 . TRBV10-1 CASSTGTLSSYNSPLHF TGCGCCAGCAGTACCGGGACATTGAGCTCCTATAATTCACCCCTCCACTTT
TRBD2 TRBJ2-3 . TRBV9 CASSVMASGADTQYF TGTGCCAGCAGCGTAATGGCTAGCGGGGCAGATACGCAGTATTTT
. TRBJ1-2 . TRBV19 CASSIDGGNYGYTF TGTGCCAGTAGTATAGACGGGGGGAACTATGGCTACACCTTC
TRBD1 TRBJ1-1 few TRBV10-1 CASSTTGAGTEAFF TGCGCCAGCAGTACGACAGGGGCGGGTACTGAAGCTTTCTTT
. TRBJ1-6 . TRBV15 CATSRPEQKILHF TGTGCCACCAGCAGGCCGGAACAGAAAATCCTCCACTTT
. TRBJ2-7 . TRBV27 CASSLSSGDSSYEQYF TGTGCCAGCAGTTTATCATCAGGCGATAGCTCCTACGAGCAGTACTTC
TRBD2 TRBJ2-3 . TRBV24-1 CATSDLRVAGEDTQYF TGTGCCACCAGTGATTTGCGAGTAGCGGGGGAGGATACGCAGTATTTT
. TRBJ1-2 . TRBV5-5 CASSRERLDYGYTF TGTGCCAGCAGCCGCGAGCGGTTGGACTATGGCTACACCTTC
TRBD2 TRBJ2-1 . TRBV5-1 CASRGGLAGSQYNEQFF TGCGCCAGCAGGGGTGGACTAGCGGGATCCCAATACAATGAGCAGTTCTTC
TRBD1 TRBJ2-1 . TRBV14 CASSQDWDRSHEQFF TGTGCCAGCAGCCAAGACTGGGACAGGTCGCATGAGCAGTTCTTC
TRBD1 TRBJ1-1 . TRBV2 CASNPGQGTEAFF TGTGCCAGCAATCCGGGACAGGGGACTGAAGCTTTCTTT
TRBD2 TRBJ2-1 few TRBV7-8 CASSPLRLAGAEQFF TGTGCCAGCAGCCCCCTTAGGCTAGCGGGAGCTGAGCAGTTCTTC
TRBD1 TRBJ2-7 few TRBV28 CASSLGQGLREQYF TGTGCCAGCAGTTTGGGACAGGGGCTCCGAGAGCAGTACTTC
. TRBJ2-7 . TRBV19 CATSALTGAADPYEQYF TGTGCCACCTCTGCTCTGACAGGAGCAGCCGATCCCTACGAGCAGTACTTC
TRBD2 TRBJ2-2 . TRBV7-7 CASSPGLAGGTGELFF TGTGCTAGCAGCCCGGGACTAGCGGGAGGCACCGGGGAGCTGTTTTTT
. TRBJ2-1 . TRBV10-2 CASTCMGLLYNEQFF TGCGCCAGCACCTGCATGGGACTGCTGTACAATGAGCAGTTCTTC
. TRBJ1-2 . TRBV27 CASSLLWGGDYGYTF TGTGCCAGCAGTCTCCTTTGGGGAGGGGACTATGGCTACACCTTC
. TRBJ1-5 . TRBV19 CASSKFGDTSNQPQHF TGTGCCAGTAGTAAATTCGGGGACACGAGCAATCAGCCCCAGCATTTT
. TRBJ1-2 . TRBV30 CAWSRSGDDYGYTF TGTGCCTGGAGTCGCTCGGGGGACGACTATGGCTACACCTTC
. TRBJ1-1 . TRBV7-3 CASSLQGGDTEAFF TGTGCCAGCAGCTTACAGGGCGGGGACACTGAAGCTTTCTTT
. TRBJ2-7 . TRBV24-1 CATGLEDGRLSYEQYF TGTGCCACCGGCCTTGAGGACGGGAGACTCTCCTACGAGCAGTACTTC
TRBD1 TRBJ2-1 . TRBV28 CASTTIPGQGSNEQFF TGTGCCAGCACCACCATTCCGGGACAGGGGAGCAATGAGCAGTTCTTC
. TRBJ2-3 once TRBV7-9 CASSLLGSTDTQYF TGTGCCAGCAGTCTTCTAGGTAGCACAGATACGCAGTATTTT
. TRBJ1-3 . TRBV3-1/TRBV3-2 CATQTTGRNTIYF TGTGCCACCCAGACAACAGGGCGAAACACCATATATTTT
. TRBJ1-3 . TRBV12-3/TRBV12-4 CASSLGRRDTIYF TGTGCCAGCAGTTTAGGACGGAGAGACACCATATATTTT